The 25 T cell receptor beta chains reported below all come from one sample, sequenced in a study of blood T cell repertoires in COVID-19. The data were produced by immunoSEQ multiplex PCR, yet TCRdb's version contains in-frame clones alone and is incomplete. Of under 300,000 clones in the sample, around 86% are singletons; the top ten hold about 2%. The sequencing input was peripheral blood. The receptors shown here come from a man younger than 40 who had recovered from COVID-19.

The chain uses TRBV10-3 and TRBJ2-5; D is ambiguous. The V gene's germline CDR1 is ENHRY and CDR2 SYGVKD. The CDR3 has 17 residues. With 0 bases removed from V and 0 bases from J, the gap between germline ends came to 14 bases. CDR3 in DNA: TGTGCCATCAGTGAGTCTGCGAGGATACGCTACCAAGAGACCCAGTACTTC. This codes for CAISESARIRYQETQYF.

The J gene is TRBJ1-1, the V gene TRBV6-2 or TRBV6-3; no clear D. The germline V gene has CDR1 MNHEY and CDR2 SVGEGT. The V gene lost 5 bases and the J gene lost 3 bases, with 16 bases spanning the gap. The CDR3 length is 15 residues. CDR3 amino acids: CASSRVGRRDTEAFF. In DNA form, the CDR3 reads TGTGCCAGCAGTCGTGTGGGGAGGAGGGACACTGAAGCTTTCTTT.

The CDR3 here is CASSIGDRSTEAFF. The DNA of the CDR3 is TGTGCCAGTAGTATAGGGGACAGGAGCACTGAAGCTTTCTTT. This chain joins TRBV19 and TRBJ1-1; 8 bases map to TRBD1. Per germline, CDR1 LNHDA and CDR2 SQIVND (reference sequence). V was clipped by 1 base and J by 4 bases; unmatched bases: 2. The CDR3 length is 14 residues.

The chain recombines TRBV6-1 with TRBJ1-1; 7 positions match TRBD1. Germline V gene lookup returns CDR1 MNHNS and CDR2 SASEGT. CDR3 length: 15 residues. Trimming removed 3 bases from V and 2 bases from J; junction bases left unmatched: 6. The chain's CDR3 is CASSEWGTVNTEAFF. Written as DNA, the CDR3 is TGTGCCAGCAGTGAGTGGGGGACAGTAAACACTGAAGCTTTCTTT.

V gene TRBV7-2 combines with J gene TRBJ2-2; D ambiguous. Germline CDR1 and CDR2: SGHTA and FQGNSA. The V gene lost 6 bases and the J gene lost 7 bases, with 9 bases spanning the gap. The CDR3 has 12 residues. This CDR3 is CASSTGYGELFF. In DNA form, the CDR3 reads TGTGCCAGCAGTACTGGTTACGGGGAGCTGTTTTTT.

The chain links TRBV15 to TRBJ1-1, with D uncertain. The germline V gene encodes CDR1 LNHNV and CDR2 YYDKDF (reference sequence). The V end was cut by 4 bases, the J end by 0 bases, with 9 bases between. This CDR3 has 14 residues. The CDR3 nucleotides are TGTGCCACCAGCATGGACTTCCTGAACACTGAAGCTTTCTTT. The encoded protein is CATSMDFLNTEAFF.

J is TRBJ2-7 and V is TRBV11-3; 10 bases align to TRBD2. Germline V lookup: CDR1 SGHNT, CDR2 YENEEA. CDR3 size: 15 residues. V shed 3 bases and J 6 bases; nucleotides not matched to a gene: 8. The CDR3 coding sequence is TGTGCCAGCAGCTTCAGCGGGGGGGCCGGGAGCGAGCAGTACTTC. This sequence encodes CASSFSGGAGSEQYF.

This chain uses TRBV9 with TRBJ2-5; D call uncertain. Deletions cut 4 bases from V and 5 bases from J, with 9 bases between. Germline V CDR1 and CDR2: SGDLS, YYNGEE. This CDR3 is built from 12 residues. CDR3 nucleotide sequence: TGTGCCAGCAGCAAAAACGGGGAGACCCAGTACTTC. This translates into CASSKNGETQYF.

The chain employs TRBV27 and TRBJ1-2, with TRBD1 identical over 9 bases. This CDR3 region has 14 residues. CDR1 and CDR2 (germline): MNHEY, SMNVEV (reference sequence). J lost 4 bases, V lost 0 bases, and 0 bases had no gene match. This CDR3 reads CASSLSGQGYGYTF. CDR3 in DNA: TGTGCCAGCAGTTTATCGGGACAGGGCTATGGCTACACCTTC.

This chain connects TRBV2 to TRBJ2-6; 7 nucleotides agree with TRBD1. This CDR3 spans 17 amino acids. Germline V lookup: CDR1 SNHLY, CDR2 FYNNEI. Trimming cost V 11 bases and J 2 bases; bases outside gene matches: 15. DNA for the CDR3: TGTGCCCTCAGAAGGTACGAAGGGGGCGCTGGGGCCAACGTCCTGACTTTC. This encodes CALRRYEGGAGANVLTF.

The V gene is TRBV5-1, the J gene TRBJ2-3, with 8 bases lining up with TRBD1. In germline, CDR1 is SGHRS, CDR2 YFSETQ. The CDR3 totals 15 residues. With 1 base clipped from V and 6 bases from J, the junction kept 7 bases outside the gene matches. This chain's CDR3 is CASSLTGGNRDTQYF. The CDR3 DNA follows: TGCGCCAGCAGCTTGACAGGGGGTAACCGGGATACGCAGTATTTT.

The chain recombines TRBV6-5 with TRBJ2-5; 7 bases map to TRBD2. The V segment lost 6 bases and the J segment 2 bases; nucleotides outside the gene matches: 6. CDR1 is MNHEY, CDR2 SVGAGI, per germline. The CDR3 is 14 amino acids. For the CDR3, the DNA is TGTGCCAGCAGACCTCTAGCGGAGCAAGAGACCCAGTACTTC. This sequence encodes CASRPLAEQETQYF.

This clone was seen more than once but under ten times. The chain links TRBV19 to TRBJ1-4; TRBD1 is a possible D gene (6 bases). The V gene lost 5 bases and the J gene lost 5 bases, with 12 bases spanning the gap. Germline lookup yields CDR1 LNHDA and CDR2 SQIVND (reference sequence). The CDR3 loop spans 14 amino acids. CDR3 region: CASSGGQLNEKLFF. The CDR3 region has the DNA TGTGCCAGTAGTGGCGGACAGTTAAATGAAAAACTGTTTTTT.

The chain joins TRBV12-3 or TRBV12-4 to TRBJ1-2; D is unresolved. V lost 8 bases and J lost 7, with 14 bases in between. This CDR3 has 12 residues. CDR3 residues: CASFSGRSGYTF. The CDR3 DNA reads TGTGCCAGCTTTTCCGGGAGGAGTGGCTACACCTTC.

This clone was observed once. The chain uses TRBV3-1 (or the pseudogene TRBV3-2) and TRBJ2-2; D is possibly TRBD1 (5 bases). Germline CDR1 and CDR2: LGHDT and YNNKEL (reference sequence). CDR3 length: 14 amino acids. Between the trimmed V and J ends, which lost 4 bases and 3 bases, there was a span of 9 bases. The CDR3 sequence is CASSPATDTGELFF. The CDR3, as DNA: TGTGCCAGCAGCCCAGCGACAGACACCGGGGAGCTGTTTTTT.

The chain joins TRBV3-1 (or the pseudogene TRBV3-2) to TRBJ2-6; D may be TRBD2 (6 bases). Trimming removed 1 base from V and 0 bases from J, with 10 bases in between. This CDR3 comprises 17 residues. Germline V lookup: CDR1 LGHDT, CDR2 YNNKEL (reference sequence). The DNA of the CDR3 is TGTGCCAGCAGCCAAGCCCGGGGGATCTCTGGGGCCAACGTCCTGACTTTC. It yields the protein CASSQARGISGANVLTF.

CDR3 in DNA: TGTGCCAGCAGCGTTGGGACTAGCTTCCCCTACAATGAGCAGTTCTTC. Translating gives CASSVGTSFPYNEQFF. This sequence joins TRBV9 and TRBJ2-1; 9 positions match TRBD2. The J segment lost 2 bases and the V segment lost 2 bases, leaving 5 bases of the junction unmatched. The CDR3 loop spans 16 amino acids. Looked up from germline, CDR1 is SGDLS and CDR2 is YYNGEE.

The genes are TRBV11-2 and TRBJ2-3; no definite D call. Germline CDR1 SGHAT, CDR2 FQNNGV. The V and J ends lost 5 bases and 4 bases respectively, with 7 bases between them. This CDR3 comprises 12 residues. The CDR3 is CASSPIPDTQYF. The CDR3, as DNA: TGTGCCAGCAGCCCTATACCAGATACGCAGTATTTT.

The CDR3 loop reads CAISNGGMNTEAFF. The CDR3 bases are TGTGCCATCAGTAACGGGGGGATGAACACTGAAGCTTTCTTT. The gene calls are TRBV10-3 and TRBJ1-1; TRBD1 might be the D (5 bases). This CDR3 has 14 residues. The V gene lost 5 bases and the J gene lost 0 bases, with 10 bases spanning the gap. CDR1 is ENHRY, CDR2 SYGVKD, per germline.

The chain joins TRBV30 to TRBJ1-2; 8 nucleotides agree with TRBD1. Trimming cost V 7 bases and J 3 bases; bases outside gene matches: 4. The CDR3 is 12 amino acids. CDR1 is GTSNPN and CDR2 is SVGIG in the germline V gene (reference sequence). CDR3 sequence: CAFGQGYYGYTF. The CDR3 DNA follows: TGTGCCTTTGGACAGGGTTACTATGGCTACACCTTC.

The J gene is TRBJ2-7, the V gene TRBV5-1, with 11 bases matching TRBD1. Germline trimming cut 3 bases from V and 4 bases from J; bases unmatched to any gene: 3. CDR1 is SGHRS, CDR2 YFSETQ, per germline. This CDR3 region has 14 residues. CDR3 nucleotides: TGCGCCAGCAGCTCAGGGACAGGGGGTTACGAGCAGTACTTC. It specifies CASSSGTGGYEQYF. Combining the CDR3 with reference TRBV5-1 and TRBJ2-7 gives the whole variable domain KAGVTQTPRYLIKTRGQQVTLSCSPISGHRSVSWYQQTPGQGLQFLFEYFSETQRNKGNFPGRFSGRQFSNSRSEMNVSTLELGDSALYLCASSSGTGGYEQYFGPGTRLTVT.

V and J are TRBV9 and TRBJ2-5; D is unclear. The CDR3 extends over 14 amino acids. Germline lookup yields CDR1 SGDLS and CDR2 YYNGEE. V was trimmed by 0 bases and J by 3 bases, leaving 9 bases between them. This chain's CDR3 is CASSVGGLKETQYF. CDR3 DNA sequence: TGTGCCAGCAGCGTAGGCGGCCTAAAAGAGACCCAGTACTTC.

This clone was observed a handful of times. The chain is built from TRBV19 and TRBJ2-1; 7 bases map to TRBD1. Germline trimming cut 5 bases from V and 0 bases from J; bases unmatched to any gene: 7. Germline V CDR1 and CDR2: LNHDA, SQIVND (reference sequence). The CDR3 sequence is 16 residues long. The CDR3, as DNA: TGTGCCAGTAGTCCGGACAGGCCCAGCTCCTACAATGAGCAGTTCTTC. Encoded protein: CASSPDRPSSYNEQFF.

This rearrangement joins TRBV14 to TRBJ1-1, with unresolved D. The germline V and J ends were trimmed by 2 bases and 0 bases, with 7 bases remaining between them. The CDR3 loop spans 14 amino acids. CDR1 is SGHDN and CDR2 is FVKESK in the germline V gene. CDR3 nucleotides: TGTGCCAGCAGCCAATTTACTTTGAACACTGAAGCTTTCTTT. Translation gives CASSQFTLNTEAFF.

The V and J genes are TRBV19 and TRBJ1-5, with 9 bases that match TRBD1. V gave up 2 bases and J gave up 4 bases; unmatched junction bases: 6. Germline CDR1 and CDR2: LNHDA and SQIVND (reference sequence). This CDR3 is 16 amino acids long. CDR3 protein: CASSITSTGGNQPQHF. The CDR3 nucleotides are TGTGCCAGTAGTATAACTTCGACAGGGGGTAATCAGCCCCAGCATTTT.